This TCR beta chain comes out of a study of T cells in Graves' hyperthyroidism and ophthalmopathy (dated by TCRdb to between 2018 and 2021). At the level of the whole study: Peripheral blood was sampled at the time of initial diagnosis, prior to any treatment. The roughly 90 discovery patients were divided at random into training and test sets in a 7:3 ratio. In addition, the study compared T-cell repertoires in thyroid tissue and in blood from about 6 Graves' hyperthyroidism patients. The paper describes TCR Vbeta CDR3 sequencing of about 140 peripheral blood samples, made up of 43 ophthalmopathy patients, roughly 75 hyperthyroidism patients and 17 progressor patients. After sampling, hyperthyroidism patients received methimazole starting at 30 mg daily, and ophthalmopathy patients received high-dose intravenous methylprednisolone. To identify distinguishing TCR V-J signatures, a discovery cohort of roughly 100 patients was used, comprising some 45 with Graves' ophthalmopathy and 57 with stable Graves' hyperthyroidism. Prospective prediction of ophthalmopathy was tested in an independent validation cohort of some 20 hyperthyroidism patients and around 16 patients who later progressed to ophthalmopathy.

This clonotype was seen repeatedly, ten times or more. Which antigen it targets is not known. Qualities for individual bases were not recorded, and no much larger clone is one base off. Study-wide findings and limitations: In cross-validation, a model built on a 13 V-J signature told ophthalmopathy apart from stable hyperthyroidism with under 90% sensitivity and roughly 83% specificity, and in testing the same model reached 80%/75%. Most expanded thyroid clonotypes (frequency above 0.001) were also detected in blood, suggesting blood repertoires may reflect thyroid immune responses. During validation, the model predicted progression to ophthalmopathy a median of about 5.9 months ahead of onset, with around 65% sensitivity and about 75% specificity. Sample size was not statistically predetermined, and investigators were not blinded to group allocation.

Amplification of TCR beta CDR3 regions was carried out from RNA transcripts. The first round of RT-PCR for the TCR CDR3 was performed with the HTBI primer set and the Qiagen OneStep RT-PCR kit. The libraries were constructed in a second round of multiplex PCR and then size-selected and purified. Libraries were sequenced paired-end with 100 bp reads on an Illumina HiSeq2000. Per the authors' processing: SOAPnuke was used to process the raw data, with reads discarded if the reads contained adapters or uncalled bases, had a mean Phred below 15, or lacked an exact constant-primer or identifier match. COPE v1.2.5 was used to merge the high-quality paired reads, and each unique nucleotide sequence was defined as a clonotype. MiTCR v1.1 was used to align clonotypes to the IMGT TRBV, TRBD and TRBJ reference segments. The analysis was restricted to V-J combinations with a frequency above 0.0001, which together covered 99% to 99.2% of the repertoires. The TCS score was defined as the ratio of F50 (clonal expansion) to E x V (chaos), calculated using BLOSUM62-based TCRdist between CDR3 peptides within each V-J. Welch's t-statistics and random forest reduced around 510 V-J features to some 14, which were used in a naive Bayes classifier (R e1071). TCRdb took the public reads, trimmed them with fastp at Q25, ran MiXCR for clone calling and kept in-frame beta chains. All rows with the same CDR3 protein become a single entry with the most common DNA and genes. These V and J calls originate from TCRdb's pipeline instead of the authors' own analysis. The sample includes under 550,000 distinct CDR3 sequences, with about an eighth observed a single time. The ten most abundant clones make up 5% to 6.5% of the sample.

V loses 4 bases at its end and J loses 0 bases; junction bases beyond the gene matches: 3. CDR1 and CDR2, looked up from the germline V gene (reference sequence), are SEHNR and FQNEAQ. Inclusive of the bounding cysteine and phenylalanine, the CDR3 is 16 residues long. Of the read, only the CDR3 DNA is kept; its 48 bases are in frame from base 1. A patient counted as having stable Graves' hyperthyroidism if no progression to ophthalmopathy occurred over 18 months of follow-up. Hyperthyroidism patients were aged 18 to 65 years and newly diagnosed, with disease duration of less than 2 months. Any patient with an uncontrolled infection, another autoimmune disease, pregnancy or lactation was excluded. Diagnoses relied on clinical symptoms, serum thyroxine and TRAb, thyroid ultrasound and orbital computed tomography. PBMCs were separated from under 12 ml of fresh peripheral blood using Ficoll-Paque density gradient centrifugation. Total RNA was extracted with Trizol reagent, and quality was checked on an Agilent 2100 Bioanalyzer.

The receptor chain draws on TRBV7-9 and TRBJ2-1; 10 bases in the middle match TRBD2. This TCR came from a woman under 30 with Graves' hyperthyroidism. Specimen: blood. The CDR3 reads CASSSPSGSSYNEQFF. In nucleotide form, the sequence is TGTGCCAGCAGCTCCCCTAGCGGGAGCTCCTACAATGAGCAGTTCTTC.